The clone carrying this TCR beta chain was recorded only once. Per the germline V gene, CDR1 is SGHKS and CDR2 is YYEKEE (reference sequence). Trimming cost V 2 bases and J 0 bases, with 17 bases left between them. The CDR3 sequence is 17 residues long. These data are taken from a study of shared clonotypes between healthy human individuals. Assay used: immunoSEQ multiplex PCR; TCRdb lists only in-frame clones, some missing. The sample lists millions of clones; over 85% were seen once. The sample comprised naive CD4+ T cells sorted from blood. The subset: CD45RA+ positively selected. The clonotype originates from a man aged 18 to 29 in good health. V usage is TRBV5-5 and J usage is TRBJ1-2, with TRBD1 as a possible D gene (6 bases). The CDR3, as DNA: TGTGCCAGCAGCTTTTTTGGGGGACAACCGACTAACTATGGCTACACCTTC. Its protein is CASSFFGGQPTNYGYTF.